This is a list of T cell receptor beta chains from one sample in a study of T cell responses to AZD1222 COVID-19 vaccine. The assay was immunoSEQ multiplex PCR, and TCRdb's table has in-frame clones only and misses some. The table includes roughly 120,000 clones, 88% detected once. Material: peripheral blood, obtained on day 0 of MenACWY control vaccination. These receptor sequences come from an adult in good health. Each CDR3 is given with its conserved first and last residue. Each record gives: J gene, V gene, clone size, D gene, CDR3 DNA, CDR3 protein. The D gene is left open where the match is weak. Size values are once, few and many counts, or a class for expanded clones, and some rows have none.

>TRBJ1-1|TRBV19|-|-
TGTGCCAGTAGTGGTTGGAACCAAGGGAACACTGAAGCTTTCTTT
CASSGWNQGNTEAFF
>TRBJ2-7|TRBV14|-|-
TGTGCCAGCAGCCAAGTGGACGAGCAGTACTTC
CASSQVDEQYF
>TRBJ1-6|TRBV6-5|-|-
TGTGCCAGCAGTTCCCTAGAAAATTCACCCCTCCACTTT
CASSSLENSPLHF
>TRBJ1-3|TRBV27|-|-
TGTGCCAGGGGTGGCAGGGACTCTGGAAACACCATATATTTT
CARGGRDSGNTIYF
>TRBJ2-1|TRBV27|-|-
TGTGCCAGCACCAAAACTAGCAGCTACAATGAGCAGTTCTTC
CASTKTSSYNEQFF
>TRBJ2-6|TRBV6-2/TRBV6-3|once|-
TGTGCCAGCAGTTACGACCGAGTCAGCTCTGGGGCCAACGTCCTGACTTTC
CASSYDRVSSGANVLTF
>TRBJ1-2|TRBV3-1/TRBV3-2|-|-
TGTGCCAGCAGCCAAGGGGCAGGGTTTGGGGGCTACACCTTC
CASSQGAGFGGYTF
>TRBJ2-7|TRBV2|-|-
TGTGCCAGCAGACCCCAGGTCGAGCAGTACTTC
CASRPQVEQYF
>TRBJ2-3|TRBV12-1|-|-
TGTGCCAGCAGCCCCCACCTTCCAGATACGCAGTATTTT
CASSPHLPDTQYF
>TRBJ2-5|TRBV9|once|-
TGTGCCAGCAGCGTAGGTCTTCAAGAGACCCAGTACTTC
CASSVGLQETQYF
>TRBJ2-4|TRBV28|-|-
TGTGCCAGCACCCCCGACACAGCCAAAAACATTCAGTACTTC
CASTPDTAKNIQYF
>TRBJ1-5|TRBV10-2|-|-
TGCGCCAGCAGTGAGTCGGGACACCGCAATCAGCCCCAGCATTTT
CASSESGHRNQPQHF
>TRBJ2-3|TRBV7-2|-|-
TGTGCCAGCAGCTCCTTGACCTTAGGGGATACGCAGTATTTT
CASSSLTLGDTQYF
>TRBJ2-2|TRBV28|-|TRBD1
TGTGCCAGCAAGGGGGCAGGGGCGAACACCGGGGAGCTGTTTTTT
CASKGAGANTGELFF
>TRBJ1-1|TRBV6-1|-|-
TGTGCCAGCAGTGAAATGGTTGGTGGGACTGAAGCTTTCTTT
CASSEMVGGTEAFF
>TRBJ1-3|TRBV6-5|-|TRBD1
TGTGCCAGCAGTTTATGGACAGGGACTGGAAACACCATATATTTT
CASSLWTGTGNTIYF
>TRBJ1-6|TRBV3-1/TRBV3-2|-|-
TGTGCCAGCAGCCAAGCTTCGGGGTACTCACCCCTCCACTTT
CASSQASGYSPLHF
>TRBJ2-7|TRBV10-2|-|-
TGCGCCAGCAGCTTACCCGGGACGGCCTACGAGCAGTACTTC
CASSLPGTAYEQYF
>TRBJ2-7|TRBV19|once|TRBD1
TGTGCCAGTAGTCCCTGGACAGGGGGGGTTTCCTACGAGCAGTACTTC
CASSPWTGGVSYEQYF
>TRBJ2-7|TRBV11-3|-|-
TGTGCCAGCAGCTTAGATCAGTCATGGGTGGCCTACGAGCAGTACTTC
CASSLDQSWVAYEQYF
>TRBJ1-1|TRBV3-1/TRBV3-2|-|-
TGTGCCAGCAGCCAAGGCTGGGCAGGCACTGAAGCTTTCTTT
CASSQGWAGTEAFF
>TRBJ1-1|TRBV7-2|-|-
TGTGCCAGCAGCTTAGTGTGGGGGGCGGGGTTGGCTGAAGCTTTCTTT
CASSLVWGAGLAEAFF
>TRBJ1-2|TRBV10-2|-|-
TGCGCCAGCAGTGATGGCCAGCGCTATGGCTACACCTTC
CASSDGQRYGYTF
>TRBJ1-5|TRBV11-2|-|TRBD1
TGTGCCAGCAGCCCCGACAGGGGGGATGGGCCCCAGCATTTT
CASSPDRGDGPQHF
>TRBJ2-2|TRBV7-6|-|TRBD1
TGTGCCAGCAGCTTCTATATCCTCGACAGGGTTAACACCGGGGAGCTGTTTTTT
CASSFYILDRVNTGELFF
>TRBJ2-7|TRBV7-2|-|TRBD1
TGTGCCAGCAGCGTAAGTGCCGGGACAGACGTTTCCTACGAGCAGTACTTC
CASSVSAGTDVSYEQYF
>TRBJ1-1|TRBV10-3|-|-
TGTGCCATCAGTGAGAGCGCCCAGGGCGGAACTCACACTGAAGCTTTCTTT
CAISESAQGGTHTEAFF
>TRBJ2-7|TRBV5-4|-|-
TGTGCCAGCAGCCTCGGAGGTGCGAGCTCCTACGAGCAGTACTTC
CASSLGGASSYEQYF
>TRBJ2-5|TRBV5-1|-|TRBD2
TGCGCCAGCAGCCTAGCGGGGGGGCCGGGGGAGACCCAGTACTTC
CASSLAGGPGETQYF
>TRBJ2-1|TRBV6-5|once|TRBD2
TGTGCCAGCAGGTCAGCGGGACTGGGCTACAATGAGCAGTTCTTC
CASRSAGLGYNEQFF
>TRBJ2-7|TRBV7-8|-|-
TGTGCCAGCAGCTTAGATCTGGGAGAGAGCTCCTACGAGCAGTACTTC
CASSLDLGESSYEQYF
>TRBJ2-7|TRBV27|-|TRBD1
TGTGCCAGCAGTTTATCCCCCCGGGACAGGGTCCACGAGCAGTACTTC
CASSLSPRDRVHEQYF
>TRBJ2-7|TRBV3-1/TRBV3-2|-|TRBD1
TGTGCCAGCAGCCGAGACAGGGCCTCCTACGAGCAGTACTTC
CASSRDRASYEQYF
>TRBJ2-3|TRBV5-5|-|-
TGTGCCAGCAGCTTCCTGGGGGCTGAAGCAGATACGCAGTATTTT
CASSFLGAEADTQYF
>TRBJ1-4|TRBV19|-|TRBD1
TGTGCCAGTAGGCAACAGGGGTTGAATGAAAAACTGTTTTTT
CASRQQGLNEKLFF
>TRBJ2-1|TRBV3-1/TRBV3-2|-|TRBD2
TGTGCCAGCAGCCATCCTAGCGGGGCCCAGGAGCAGTTCTTC
CASSHPSGAQEQFF
>TRBJ2-5|TRBV5-1|-|-
TGCGCCAGCAGCACCGGTGGGGTCGGGGAGACCCAGTACTTC
CASSTGGVGETQYF
>TRBJ2-7|TRBV21-1|-|-
TGTGCCAGCAGGGTGGGGAGGGCCCGTGGAGAGCAGTACTTC
CASRVGRARGEQYF
>TRBJ1-2|TRBV19|-|-
TGTGCCAGTAGTGTACAGGGAAACTATGGCTACACCTTC
CASSVQGNYGYTF
>TRBJ1-1|TRBV5-1|-|TRBD1
TGCGCCAGCAGCTTCAAACAGGGGCTTAACACTGAAGCTTTCTTT
CASSFKQGLNTEAFF
>TRBJ2-5|TRBV4-3|-|-
TGCGCCAGCAGCCAAGTCGAGCAAGAGACCCAGTACTTC
CASSQVEQETQYF
>TRBJ1-6|TRBV6-5|once|-
TGTGCCAGCAGTTACGGGAGCTCCTATAATTCACCCCTCCACTTT
CASSYGSSYNSPLHF
>TRBJ2-7|TRBV5-6|-|-
TGTGCCAGCAGCCCTCATATGGGGTCGAACCACGAGCAGTACTTC
CASSPHMGSNHEQYF
>TRBJ1-6|TRBV2|-|-
TGTGCCAGCAGAATGACAGGCGGTCGGTCACCCCTCCACTTT
CASRMTGGRSPLHF
>TRBJ2-1|TRBV7-2|once|TRBD2
TGTGCCAGCAGCTTCTTAAGCGGGAGTCGGAATGAGCAGTTCTTC
CASSFLSGSRNEQFF
>TRBJ2-1|TRBV7-8|-|TRBD1
TGTGCCAGCAGCTATGGTGGACAGGGGTTTTATGAGCAGTTCTTC
CASSYGGQGFYEQFF
>TRBJ2-1|TRBV21-1|-|-
TGTGCCAGCAGCAAATACGGGGACAGAGACAATGAGCAGTTCTTC
CASSKYGDRDNEQFF
>TRBJ2-2|TRBV9|once|-
TGTGCCAGCAGCGTAGCAGGGACGGCCGGGGAGCTGTTTTTT
CASSVAGTAGELFF
>TRBJ1-1|TRBV27|-|TRBD1
TGTGCCAGCAGCGCCAGGGGGGGGAACACTGAAGCTTTCTTT
CASSARGGNTEAFF
>TRBJ2-7|TRBV6-1|-|-
TGTGCCAGCAGTGCCAAAAGGGGGTTGGCTAGTCCCTACGAGCAGTACTTC
CASSAKRGLASPYEQYF